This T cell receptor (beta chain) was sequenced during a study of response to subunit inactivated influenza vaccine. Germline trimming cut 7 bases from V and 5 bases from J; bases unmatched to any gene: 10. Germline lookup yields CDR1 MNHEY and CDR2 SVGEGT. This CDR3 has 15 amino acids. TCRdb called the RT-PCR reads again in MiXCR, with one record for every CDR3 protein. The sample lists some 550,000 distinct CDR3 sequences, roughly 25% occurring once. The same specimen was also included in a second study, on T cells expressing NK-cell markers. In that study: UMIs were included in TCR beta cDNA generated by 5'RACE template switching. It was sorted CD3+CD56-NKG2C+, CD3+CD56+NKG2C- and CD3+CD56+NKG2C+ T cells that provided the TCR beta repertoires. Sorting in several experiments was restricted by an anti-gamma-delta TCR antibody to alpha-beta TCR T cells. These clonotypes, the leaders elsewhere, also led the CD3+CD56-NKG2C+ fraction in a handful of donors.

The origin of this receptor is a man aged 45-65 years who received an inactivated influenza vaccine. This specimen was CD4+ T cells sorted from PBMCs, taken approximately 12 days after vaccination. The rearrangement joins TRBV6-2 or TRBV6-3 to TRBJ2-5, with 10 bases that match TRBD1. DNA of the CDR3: TGTGCCAGCACCGGACAGGGGGGCCGTGTGGAGACCCAGTACTTC. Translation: CASTGQGGRVETQYF.